Following are 25 T cell receptor beta chains from one sample sequenced in a study of blood T cell repertoires in COVID-19. Produced via immunoSEQ multiplex PCR; TCRdb's table is partial and in-frame only. The sample records about 220,000 clones, about 86% being singletons. The sequenced material came from peripheral blood. These receptors were taken from a woman between 55 and 75 years old with acute or convalescent COVID-19.

The chain carries TRBV7-6 and TRBJ2-1; perhaps TRBD2 as D (7 bases). Germline V gene sequence: CDR1 SGHVS, CDR2 FNYEAQ. The CDR3 consists of 15 residues. The V end lost 1 base, the J end lost 6 bases, and 13 bases lay between the germline ends. The CDR3 spells CASSLEGGATNEQFF. CDR3 DNA: TGTGCCAGCAGCTTAGAGGGGGGGGCTACCAATGAGCAGTTCTTC.

The chain joins TRBV7-5 to TRBJ2-3; the D call of TRBD2 is as the table states it, not checked on the DNA. TRBV7-5 is a listed pseudogene. The CDR3 is 15 residues long. Written as DNA, the CDR3 is TGTGTCAGAAGCTTAGGATTGGGGGGGATGAATACGCAGTATTTT. It codes for CVRSLGLGGMNTQYF.

This chain connects TRBV25-1 to TRBJ1-6, with D maybe TRBD1 (5 bases). This CDR3 has 13 amino acids. CDR1 is MGHDK and CDR2 is SYGVNS in the germline V gene. The V end was cut by 7 bases, the J end by 7 bases, with 11 bases between. The CDR3 protein is CASIGQGNSPLHF. The CDR3 bases are TGTGCCAGCATCGGCCAGGGAAATTCACCCCTCCACTTT.

This sequence joins TRBV29-1 and TRBJ2-7; weak D call: TRBD1 (7 bases). The germline CDR1 and CDR2 sequences are SQVTM and ANQGSEA. Trimming removed 4 bases at V and 7 bases at J, with 14 bases between. The CDR3 runs to 12 residues. The CDR3 here is CSVVRGAREQYF. CDR3 sequence (DNA): TGCAGCGTTGTCAGGGGGGCACGTGAGCAGTACTTC.

The J gene is TRBJ1-2, the V gene TRBV3-1 (or the pseudogene TRBV3-2); 7 bases are a match to TRBD1. CDR3 length: 14 amino acids. Per the germline V gene, CDR1 is LGHDT and CDR2 is YNNKEL (reference sequence). Trimming at V came to 4 bases and at J to 7 bases, leaving 9 bases not matched to a gene. CDR3 sequence reads: CASSPGTAKSGYTF. Written as DNA, the CDR3 is TGTGCCAGCAGCCCCGGGACAGCTAAAAGTGGCTACACCTTC.

The rearrangement links TRBV6-5 to TRBJ1-5, with a tentative D call TRBD1 (5 bases). The CDR3 covers 14 residues. The germline V gene has CDR1 MNHEY and CDR2 SVGAGI. Trimming pared 4 bases from V and 2 bases from J, leaving 9 bases between. CDR3 residues: CASSFRGGNQPQHF. The CDR3 DNA is TGTGCCAGCAGTTTTCGGGGGGGCAATCAGCCCCAGCATTTT.

This clone was counted a few times. The chain employs TRBV5-4 and TRBJ1-1, with a tentative D call TRBD1 (6 bases). Germline values: CDR1 SGHNT, CDR2 YYREEE (reference sequence). There are 17 residues in the CDR3. Trimming shortened V by 4 bases and J by 0 bases, and 19 bases separated the two germline ends. CDR3 sequence (DNA): TGTGCCAGCAGCCGCCTCGACAGGTCTCTGATGAACACTGAAGCTTTCTTT. It translates to CASSRLDRSLMNTEAFF.

V and J are TRBV10-3 and TRBJ2-7; D is ambiguous. The germline V gene has CDR1 ENHRY and CDR2 SYGVKD. V lost 2 bases, J lost 3 bases, and 5 bases lay in between. The CDR3 sequence is 12 residues long. DNA for the CDR3: TGTGCCATCAGTGAGGGCCTCTACGAGCAGTACTTC. Translation gives CAISEGLYEQYF.

This clone turned up a few times. The rearrangement links TRBV10-3 to TRBJ1-2; 10 nucleotides line up with TRBD1. CDR3 size: 14 residues. J was trimmed by 8 bases and V by 6 bases; bases with no gene match: 9. The germline V gene encodes CDR1 ENHRY and CDR2 SYGVKD. CDR3 DNA: TGTGCCATCAGCGGGGACAGGGGAGGTAGAGGCTACACCTTC. It codes for CAISGDRGGRGYTF.

The chain has TRBV5-1 and TRBJ2-1; TRBD1 might be the D (6 bases). The CDR3 totals 15 residues. The germline V gene has CDR1 SGHRS and CDR2 YFSETQ. The V gene lost 2 bases and the J gene lost 6 bases, with 15 bases spanning the gap. For the CDR3, the DNA is TGCGCCAGCAGCTTTACAGGGTCCCCCTCCAATGAGCAGTTCTTC. Protein sequence: CASSFTGSPSNEQFF. The entire variable domain, with the rest obtained from reference TRBV5-1 and TRBJ2-1, is as follows: KAGVTQTPRYLIKTRGQQVTLSCSPISGHRSVSWYQQTPGQGLQFLFEYFSETQRNKGNFPGRFSGRQFSNSRSEMNVSTLELGDSALYLCASSFTGSPSNEQFFGPGTRLTVL.

This clone was seen just once. This chain connects TRBV25-1 to TRBJ1-2; 7 nucleotides line up with TRBD1. V gave up 4 bases and J gave up 6 bases; unmatched junction bases: 8. This CDR3 is 14 amino acids long. From germline, CDR1 is MGHDK and CDR2 SYGVNS. In DNA, the CDR3 is TGTGCCAGCAGTGCATCTGACAGGGTTGATGGCTACACCTTC. It translates to CASSASDRVDGYTF.

This chain links TRBV25-1 with TRBJ2-5; 7 bases align to TRBD2. Germline-derived CDR1 and CDR2 are MGHDK and SYGVNS. This CDR3 contains 15 residues. Trimming at V came to 7 bases and at J to 7 bases, leaving 15 bases not matched to a gene. The CDR3 DNA reads as TGTGCCAGCACCTCCCAAATGGCGGGGGTTGCGACCCAGTACTTC. The encoded protein is CASTSQMAGVATQYF.

The V gene is TRBV12-3 or TRBV12-4, the J gene TRBJ1-5, with a weak D call TRBD1 (6 bases). V was pared by 4 bases and J by 3 bases, with 7 bases between. The CDR3 covers 13 residues. Here the CDR3 reads CASSWTDNQPQHF. For the CDR3, the DNA is TGTGCCAGCAGTTGGACAGACAATCAGCCCCAGCATTTT.

V is TRBV5-4 and J is TRBJ2-5; 9 nucleotides agree with TRBD1. In germline, CDR1 is SGHNT, CDR2 YYREEE (reference sequence). With V trimmed by 4 bases and J by 5 bases, 3 bases remained unmatched. CDR3 length equals 13 residues. The CDR3 bases are TGTGCCAGCAGCACAGGGGGCTTGGAGACCCAGTACTTC. Its translation is CASSTGGLETQYF.

This chain connects TRBV7-3 to TRBJ2-5, with a possible D match to TRBD1 (5 bases). The length of the CDR3 is 13 residues. Trimming left V 0 bases short and J 3 bases short, with 5 bases between. Per the germline V gene, CDR1 is SGHTA and CDR2 is FQGTGA. The CDR3 region has the DNA TGTGCCAGCAGCTTAACCAGGGAAGAGACCCAGTACTTC. It yields the protein CASSLTREETQYF.

CDR3 protein: CASSQESLYGYTF. The CDR3 DNA is TGTGCCAGCAGCCAAGAGTCCCTCTATGGCTACACCTTC. The chain employs TRBV3-1 (or the pseudogene TRBV3-2) and TRBJ1-2; D uncertain. The CDR3 length is 13 residues. The V end was cut by 0 bases, the J end by 4 bases, with 6 bases between. Germline V CDR1 and CDR2: LGHDT, YNNKEL (reference sequence).

The chain joins TRBV11-2 to TRBJ1-4; D is perhaps TRBD1 (6 bases). This CDR3 comprises 15 residues. The germline V and J ends were trimmed by 2 bases and 4 bases, with 11 bases remaining between them. CDR1 is SGHAT, CDR2 FQNNGV, per germline. This chain's CDR3 is CASSLQGQVNEKLFF. The CDR3 coding sequence is TGTGCCAGCAGCTTACAGGGGCAGGTTAATGAAAAACTGTTTTTT.

The rearrangement uses TRBV5-6 and TRBJ1-6; the match to TRBD1 covers 8 bases. The V and J ends lost 1 base and 10 bases, in that order; junction bases with no gene match: 4. Germline CDR1 is SGHDT and CDR2 is YYEEEE. The CDR3 has 14 residues. CDR3 sequence: CASSLFSGGSPLHF. The CDR3 DNA follows: TGTGCCAGCAGCTTGTTCTCAGGGGGCTCACCCCTCCACTTT. Drawing the rest from reference TRBV5-6 and TRBJ1-6, the complete variable domain is DAGVTQSPTHLIKTRGQQVTLRCSPKSGHDTVSWYQQALGQGPQFIFQYYEEEERQRGNFPDRFSGHQFPNYSSELNVNALLLGDSALYLCASSLFSGGSPLHFGNGTRLTVT.

This sequence joins TRBV4-1 and TRBJ2-1, with 11 positions matching TRBD2. The V gene end was trimmed by 0 bases and the J gene end by 8 bases; junction bases not matched to a gene: 9. Germline V gene lookup returns CDR1 MGHRA and CDR2 YSYEKL. The CDR3 consists of 17 residues. The CDR3, as DNA: TGCGCCAGCAGCCAAGAGACTAATAGCGGGGGGGCCTATGAGCAGTTCTTC. Residues: CASSQETNSGGAYEQFF.

J is TRBJ1-1 and V is TRBV7-3; tentative D call: TRBD1 (5 bases). From germline, CDR1 is SGHTA and CDR2 FQGTGA. The CDR3 has 13 amino acids. V gave up 4 bases and J gave up 1 base, with 7 bases separating them. CDR3 in amino acids: CASSSDRNTEAFF. In nucleotides, the CDR3 is TGTGCCAGCAGCTCTGACAGGAACACTGAAGCTTTCTTT.

The chain is built from TRBV7-2 and TRBJ2-2; D perhaps matches TRBD2 (6 bases). In germline, CDR1 is SGHTA, CDR2 FQGNSA. The ends were cut back, 2 bases at V and 5 bases at J, with 15 bases in the middle. This CDR3 has 16 amino acids. The CDR3 loop reads CASSLLSNAGTGELFF. In nucleotides, the CDR3 is TGTGCCAGCAGCTTACTGAGTAACGCGGGGACCGGGGAGCTGTTTTTT.

The chain employs TRBV7-9 and TRBJ1-5; D is ambiguous. Trimming removed 5 bases at V and 0 bases at J, with 8 bases between. Per the germline V gene, CDR1 is SEHNR and CDR2 is FQNEAQ (reference sequence). The CDR3 extends over 14 amino acids. CDR3 loop: CASSASNSNQPQHF. CDR3 in DNA: TGTGCCAGCAGCGCGTCAAATAGCAATCAGCCCCAGCATTTT.

V and J are TRBV2 and TRBJ1-4; the D gene is possibly TRBD1 (6 bases). Germline CDR1 is SNHLY and CDR2 is FYNNEI. There are 14 residues in the CDR3. V was cut by 6 bases and J by 8 bases, with 16 bases left in between. The CDR3 nucleotides read TGTGCCAGCAGCCTATATGGGGGCCGGGAAAAACTGTTTTTT. It encodes CASSLYGGREKLFF.

The chain recombines TRBV24-1 with TRBJ2-1; 15 bases are shared with TRBD2. The CDR3 covers 17 residues. Trimming at V came to 9 bases and at J to 0 bases, leaving 5 bases not matched to a gene. Germline V gene sequence: CDR1 KGHDR, CDR2 SFDVKD. The CDR3 DNA follows: TGTGCCACCCAGGGACTAGCGGGGGGTCGCTCCTACAATGAGCAGTTCTTC. It codes for CATQGLAGGRSYNEQFF.

The table lists this clone with a few counts. The DNA for the CDR3 is TGTGCCAGCAGTGATTACGCGGCGGAGCAGTACTTC. Translated, it gives CASSDYAAEQYF. This rearrangement joins TRBV25-1 to TRBJ2-7, with D hard to call. The V gene lost 3 bases and the J gene lost 7 bases, with 10 bases spanning the gap. CDR1 and CDR2 (germline): MGHDK, SYGVNS. This CDR3 is built from 12 residues.